A selection of T cell receptor beta chains follows, all from one sample in a study of T cell responses to AZD1222 COVID-19 vaccine. The repertoire was sequenced with immunoSEQ multiplex PCR; TCRdb's copy has only in-frame clones and lacks some. Here the sample spans some 100,000 clones, about 89% being singletons. The input for sequencing was peripheral blood, taken on day 0 of AZD1222 vaccination. Every receptor here comes from an adult in good health. Each CDR3 is given with its conserved first and last residue. Fields, in order: D gene, clone size, J gene, V gene, CDR3 protein, CDR3 DNA. D genes are given only for firm matches. Rows may omit the clone size; those that give it use once, few, many or a size class.

d_gene: .
abundance: .
j_gene: TRBJ1-5
v_gene: TRBV4-2
CDR3aa: CASSQSNQPQHF
CDR3nt: TGTGCCAGCAGCCAATCTAATCAGCCCCAGCATTTT

d_gene: TRBD1
abundance: .
j_gene: TRBJ1-1
v_gene: TRBV5-1
CDR3aa: CASRFTDRGNTEAFF
CDR3nt: TGCGCCAGCAGGTTCACCGACAGGGGGAATACTGAAGCTTTCTTT

d_gene: TRBD2
abundance: .
j_gene: TRBJ2-5
v_gene: TRBV18
CDR3aa: CASSAPSRGGETQYF
CDR3nt: TGTGCCAGCTCAGCCCCGAGTCGCGGGGGAGAGACCCAGTACTTC

d_gene: .
abundance: once
j_gene: TRBJ1-4
v_gene: TRBV10-3
CDR3aa: CAISADAFNEKLFF
CDR3nt: TGTGCCATCAGTGCGGATGCATTTAATGAAAAACTGTTTTTT

d_gene: .
abundance: .
j_gene: TRBJ1-6
v_gene: TRBV27
CDR3aa: CASSLHPSSYNSPLHF
CDR3nt: TGTGCCAGCAGTTTACATCCGAGCTCCTATAATTCACCCCTCCACTTT

d_gene: .
abundance: .
j_gene: TRBJ1-4
v_gene: TRBV6-2/TRBV6-3
CDR3aa: CASSYSREGSGLDEKLFF
CDR3nt: TGTGCCAGCAGTTACTCGAGAGAAGGGTCAGGATTGGATGAAAAACTGTTTTTT

d_gene: TRBD2
abundance: .
j_gene: TRBJ2-1
v_gene: TRBV7-6
CDR3aa: CASSFSGRGCNEQFF
CDR3nt: TGTGCCAGCAGCTTTAGCGGGAGGGGCTGCAATGAGCAGTTCTTC

d_gene: .
abundance: .
j_gene: TRBJ1-1
v_gene: TRBV18
CDR3aa: CASSPALLAEAFF
CDR3nt: TGTGCCAGCTCACCGGCATTATTGGCTGAAGCTTTCTTT

d_gene: TRBD2
abundance: .
j_gene: TRBJ2-3
v_gene: TRBV5-1
CDR3aa: CASSQGLAGRVGTDTQYF
CDR3nt: TGCGCCAGCAGCCAGGGACTAGCGGGGCGGGTCGGCACAGATACGCAGTATTTT

d_gene: .
abundance: .
j_gene: TRBJ1-2
v_gene: TRBV18
CDR3aa: CASSAGRAWYGYTF
CDR3nt: TGTGCCAGCTCCGCCGGCAGGGCGTGGTATGGCTACACCTTC

d_gene: .
abundance: .
j_gene: TRBJ1-2
v_gene: TRBV5-4
CDR3aa: CASSHPGQLSYGYTF
CDR3nt: TGTGCCAGCAGCCACCCGGGACAATTAAGCTATGGCTACACCTTC

d_gene: .
abundance: few
j_gene: TRBJ1-3
v_gene: TRBV4-2
CDR3aa: CASSRDGPSSGNTIYF
CDR3nt: TGTGCCAGCAGCCGCGACGGCCCCTCTTCTGGAAACACCATATATTTT

d_gene: .
abundance: .
j_gene: TRBJ1-1
v_gene: TRBV30
CDR3aa: CAWLPASRTEAFF
CDR3nt: TGTGCCTGGTTGCCAGCGTCTCGGACTGAAGCTTTCTTT

d_gene: .
abundance: once
j_gene: TRBJ1-2
v_gene: TRBV7-9
CDR3aa: CASSLPSRYGYTF
CDR3nt: TGTGCCAGCAGCCTACCGTCACGCTATGGCTACACCTTC

d_gene: .
abundance: .
j_gene: TRBJ1-5
v_gene: TRBV30
CDR3aa: CAWSRSAGGNQPQHF
CDR3nt: TGTGCCTGGAGTAGGTCGGCAGGAGGGAATCAGCCCCAGCATTTT

d_gene: .
abundance: .
j_gene: TRBJ1-3
v_gene: TRBV9
CDR3aa: CASSVTGGDTIYF
CDR3nt: TGTGCCAGCAGCGTGACGGGAGGAGACACCATATATTTT

d_gene: .
abundance: .
j_gene: TRBJ1-1
v_gene: TRBV19
CDR3aa: CASSISSEAFF
CDR3nt: TGTGCCAGTAGTATATCTAGTGAAGCTTTCTTT

d_gene: TRBD1
abundance: once
j_gene: TRBJ1-6
v_gene: TRBV4-3
CDR3aa: CASSQGTGDNSPLHF
CDR3nt: TGCGCCAGCAGCCAGGGGACAGGGGATAATTCACCCCTCCACTTT

d_gene: .
abundance: .
j_gene: TRBJ1-2
v_gene: TRBV5-1
CDR3aa: CASNPGAGGGYGYTF
CDR3nt: TGCGCCAGCAACCCAGGGGCCGGCGGCGGCTATGGCTACACCTTC

d_gene: .
abundance: .
j_gene: TRBJ2-2
v_gene: TRBV7-3
CDR3aa: CASSSTGTIATGELFF
CDR3nt: TGTGCCAGCAGTTCTACCGGGACCATCGCAACCGGGGAGCTGTTTTTT

d_gene: TRBD1
abundance: .
j_gene: TRBJ1-5
v_gene: TRBV4-2
CDR3aa: CASSHAPGQINQPQHF
CDR3nt: TGTGCCAGCAGCCATGCACCGGGACAGATAAATCAGCCCCAGCATTTT

d_gene: .
abundance: .
j_gene: TRBJ1-1
v_gene: TRBV5-5
CDR3aa: CASSLGGSTEAFF
CDR3nt: TGTGCCAGCAGCTTAGGCGGTTCGACTGAAGCTTTCTTT

d_gene: TRBD1
abundance: .
j_gene: TRBJ1-2
v_gene: TRBV29-1
CDR3aa: CSVGGRQGAYGYTF
CDR3nt: TGCAGCGTTGGGGGTCGACAGGGGGCCTATGGCTACACCTTC

d_gene: TRBD1
abundance: .
j_gene: TRBJ2-2
v_gene: TRBV7-8
CDR3aa: CASSLGSGGTGELFF
CDR3nt: TGTGCCAGCAGCTTAGGCTCAGGGGGTACCGGGGAGCTGTTTTTT

d_gene: .
abundance: .
j_gene: TRBJ1-1
v_gene: TRBV2
CDR3aa: CASSDGLNTEAFF
CDR3nt: TGTGCCAGCAGTGACGGCCTTAACACTGAAGCTTTCTTT

d_gene: .
abundance: .
j_gene: TRBJ1-5
v_gene: TRBV18
CDR3aa: CASSPNREVGNQPQHF
CDR3nt: TGTGCCAGCTCACCAAACAGGGAAGTAGGCAATCAGCCCCAGCATTTT

d_gene: .
abundance: once
j_gene: TRBJ2-1
v_gene: TRBV4-3
CDR3aa: CASQGGGEQFF
CDR3nt: TGCGCCAGCCAGGGGGGAGGGGAGCAGTTCTTC

d_gene: .
abundance: .
j_gene: TRBJ2-7
v_gene: TRBV18
CDR3aa: CASSPEAGSDYEQYF
CDR3nt: TGTGCCAGCTCACCAGAGGCGGGATCCGACTACGAGCAGTACTTC

d_gene: .
abundance: .
j_gene: TRBJ2-6
v_gene: TRBV5-1
CDR3aa: CASSFRGSGANVLTF
CDR3nt: TGCGCCAGCAGCTTCAGGGGTTCGGGGGCCAACGTCCTGACTTTC

d_gene: .
abundance: .
j_gene: TRBJ2-7
v_gene: TRBV19
CDR3aa: CASKYGPEATYEQYF
CDR3nt: TGTGCCAGTAAGTACGGGCCGGAGGCAACCTACGAGCAGTACTTC

d_gene: TRBD2
abundance: .
j_gene: TRBJ2-5
v_gene: TRBV7-9
CDR3aa: CASQREIWETQYF
CDR3nt: TGTGCCAGCCAGCGGGAGATTTGGGAGACCCAGTACTTC

d_gene: .
abundance: .
j_gene: TRBJ1-1
v_gene: TRBV5-1
CDR3aa: CASSLEVNTEAFF
CDR3nt: TGCGCCAGCAGCTTGGAGGTGAACACTGAAGCTTTCTTT

d_gene: .
abundance: .
j_gene: TRBJ1-2
v_gene: TRBV5-6
CDR3aa: CASSLILGISRGYTF
CDR3nt: TGTGCCAGCAGCTTGATATTAGGGATTTCGCGTGGCTACACCTTC

d_gene: TRBD1
abundance: once
j_gene: TRBJ2-7
v_gene: TRBV4-2
CDR3aa: CASSQDPGTGYEQYF
CDR3nt: TGTGCCAGCAGCCAAGACCCTGGGACAGGCTACGAGCAGTACTTC

d_gene: .
abundance: .
j_gene: TRBJ2-1
v_gene: TRBV4-3
CDR3aa: CASGNYNEQFF
CDR3nt: TGCGCCAGCGGAAACTACAATGAGCAGTTCTTC

d_gene: .
abundance: .
j_gene: TRBJ1-2
v_gene: TRBV6-6
CDR3aa: CASSYRDGYTF
CDR3nt: TGTGCCAGCAGTTACAGGGATGGCTACACCTTC

d_gene: .
abundance: .
j_gene: TRBJ1-2
v_gene: TRBV6-1
CDR3aa: CASSEAPGNYGYTF
CDR3nt: TGTGCCAGCAGTGAAGCGCCGGGGAACTATGGCTACACCTTC

d_gene: TRBD1
abundance: .
j_gene: TRBJ2-7
v_gene: TRBV18
CDR3aa: CASSPGQPAYEQYF
CDR3nt: TGTGCCAGCTCACCGGGACAGCCAGCCTACGAGCAGTACTTC

d_gene: .
abundance: .
j_gene: TRBJ1-6
v_gene: TRBV2
CDR3aa: CASSADYNSPLHF
CDR3nt: TGTGCCAGCAGTGCGGATTATAATTCACCCCTCCACTTT

d_gene: .
abundance: .
j_gene: TRBJ1-1
v_gene: TRBV5-1
CDR3aa: CASNLALNTEAFF
CDR3nt: TGCGCCAGTAATCTGGCACTGAACACTGAAGCTTTCTTT

d_gene: .
abundance: .
j_gene: TRBJ1-5
v_gene: TRBV11-3
CDR3aa: CASSLPPAYSNQPQHF
CDR3nt: TGTGCCAGCAGCTTACCTCCAGCGTATAGCAATCAGCCCCAGCATTTT

d_gene: .
abundance: .
j_gene: TRBJ1-1
v_gene: TRBV19
CDR3aa: CANTGTDGSNTEAFF
CDR3nt: TGTGCCAATACGGGGACCGACGGGTCGAACACTGAAGCTTTCTTT

d_gene: .
abundance: .
j_gene: TRBJ1-3
v_gene: TRBV19
CDR3aa: CASSERRTGNTIYF
CDR3nt: TGTGCCAGTAGCGAGAGACGGACTGGAAACACCATATATTTT

d_gene: .
abundance: once
j_gene: TRBJ2-3
v_gene: TRBV11-1
CDR3aa: CASSLGFTDTQYF
CDR3nt: TGTGCCAGCAGCTTAGGTTTCACAGATACGCAGTATTTT

d_gene: .
abundance: .
j_gene: TRBJ1-1
v_gene: TRBV25-1
CDR3aa: CASAFSGTNTEAFF
CDR3nt: TGTGCCAGCGCCTTTTCCGGGACAAACACTGAAGCTTTCTTT

d_gene: .
abundance: .
j_gene: TRBJ1-2
v_gene: TRBV7-9
CDR3aa: CASSLGSGGVYYGYTF
CDR3nt: TGTGCCAGCAGCTTAGGGTCCGGGGGCGTCTACTATGGCTACACCTTC

d_gene: .
abundance: .
j_gene: TRBJ1-1
v_gene: TRBV12-5
CDR3aa: CASGWNTEAFF
CDR3nt: TGTGCTAGTGGGTGGAACACTGAAGCTTTCTTT

d_gene: .
abundance: .
j_gene: TRBJ2-1
v_gene: TRBV2
CDR3aa: CASSEVAPLNEQFF
CDR3nt: TGTGCCAGCAGTGAAGTGGCCCCACTCAATGAGCAGTTCTTC

d_gene: TRBD1
abundance: .
j_gene: TRBJ1-4
v_gene: TRBV4-1
CDR3aa: CASSQGEGTGGEKLFF
CDR3nt: TGCGCCAGCAGCCAAGGAGAAGGGACAGGGGGAGAAAAACTGTTTTTT

d_gene: TRBD2
abundance: .
j_gene: TRBJ2-1
v_gene: TRBV12-3/TRBV12-4
CDR3aa: CASSFGGRNEQFF
CDR3nt: TGTGCCAGCAGTTTTGGCGGGAGAAATGAGCAGTTCTTC

d_gene: .
abundance: once
j_gene: TRBJ1-2
v_gene: TRBV19
CDR3aa: CASSILTGRGYGYTF
CDR3nt: TGTGCCAGTAGTATTTTAACCGGGAGGGGCTATGGCTACACCTTC

d_gene: .
abundance: .
j_gene: TRBJ1-6
v_gene: TRBV6-1
CDR3aa: CASSETGVTSPLHF
CDR3nt: TGTGCCAGCAGTGAAACGGGAGTCACTTCACCCCTCCACTTT

d_gene: .
abundance: .
j_gene: TRBJ1-1
v_gene: TRBV19
CDR3aa: CASSNEGVKTEAFF
CDR3nt: TGTGCCAGTAGTAATGAGGGGGTGAAGACTGAAGCTTTCTTT

d_gene: .
abundance: .
j_gene: TRBJ2-2
v_gene: TRBV6-5
CDR3aa: CASSYDPNPYTGELFF
CDR3nt: TGTGCCAGCAGTTACGACCCAAACCCCTACACCGGGGAGCTGTTTTTT

d_gene: TRBD2
abundance: .
j_gene: TRBJ2-1
v_gene: TRBV13
CDR3aa: CASSALGTSSYNEQFF
CDR3nt: TGTGCCAGCAGCGCCTTGGGGACTAGCTCCTACAATGAGCAGTTCTTC

d_gene: TRBD2
abundance: .
j_gene: TRBJ2-5
v_gene: TRBV6-1
CDR3aa: CATVGGIETQYF
CDR3nt: TGTGCCACGGTCGGGGGGATTGAGACCCAGTACTTC

d_gene: TRBD2
abundance: .
j_gene: TRBJ2-1
v_gene: TRBV23-1
CDR3aa: CASSQTTRDYRYNEQFF
CDR3nt: TGCGCCAGCAGTCAGACAACCCGGGACTATCGCTACAATGAGCAGTTCTTC